This entry features one T cell receptor (beta chain) sequence. The antigen is undetermined. There are 15 residues in the CDR3. Trimming stripped 5 bases from V and 3 bases from J, with 15 bases between. In germline, CDR1 is MDHEN, CDR2 SYDVKM. The data were obtained in a study of shared clonotypes between healthy human individuals. General observations from the study: A limitation of the genetic and exposure-history diversity represented arose from few donors. Clonotypes shared by all four donors outscored non-shared clonotypes in generation probability. Clonotype sharing among donors likely depends on sequencing depth.

Authors' processing steps: For the immunoSEQ data, sequences were junction-only without quality scores, so filtering differed. The table came from immunoSEQ multiplex PCR; TCRdb's copy has only in-frame clones and leaves some out. Clone size and the V and J calls come from that table; the DNA yielded D and trimming. Of over 850,000 clones listed, 75% to 80% are singletons. Material: memory CD4+ T cells from PBMCs. Noted subset: CD45RA-negative fraction. This sequence originates from a man aged 18 to 30 in good health. Some clones in this sample may be carry-over from other donors' samples. This chain joins TRBV28 and TRBJ2-3; perhaps TRBD2 as D (5 bases). CDR3 sequence reads: CASSVGGFSTDTQYF. The DNA for the CDR3 is TGTGCCAGCAGTGTAGGAGGCTTTAGTACAGATACGCAGTATTTT.